This T cell receptor (beta chain) comes out of a study of beta chain features in type 1 diabetes. Germline V gene data show CDR1 as SGHTA and CDR2 as FQGNSA. The CDR3 extends over 13 amino acids. The V end lost 6 bases, the J end lost 0 bases, and 7 bases lay between the germline ends. The sequenced template was cDNA made from the entire isolated RNA. Assay: immunoSEQ multiplex PCR; the TCRdb copy retains only in-frame clones and omits some. The data show roughly 350,000 clones, approximately 10% seen once. Input material: naive CD4+ T cells from blood. The TCR comes from a woman aged 25 to 39 in good health. V gene TRBV7-2 combines with J gene TRBJ2-3; the D is unclear. The CDR3 DNA is TGTGCCAGCAGAGATACTAGCACAGATACGCAGTATTTT. Its protein product is CASRDTSTDTQYF.